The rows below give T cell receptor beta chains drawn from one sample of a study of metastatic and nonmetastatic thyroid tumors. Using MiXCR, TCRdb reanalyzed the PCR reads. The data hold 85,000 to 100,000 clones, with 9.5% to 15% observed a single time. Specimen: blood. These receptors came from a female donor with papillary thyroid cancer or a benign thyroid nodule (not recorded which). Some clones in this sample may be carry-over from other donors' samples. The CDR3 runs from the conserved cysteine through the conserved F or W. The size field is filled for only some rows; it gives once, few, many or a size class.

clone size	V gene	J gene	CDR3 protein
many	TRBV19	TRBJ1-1	CASGKGEGLSEAFF
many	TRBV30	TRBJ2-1	CATNRASGTNYNEQFF
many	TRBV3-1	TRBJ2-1	CASSQALTAPRNEQFF
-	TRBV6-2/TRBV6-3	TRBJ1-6	CASIRPQGGSSSPLHF
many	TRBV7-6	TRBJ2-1	CASSPGPNEQFF
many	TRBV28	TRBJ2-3	CASSFPKDSQYF
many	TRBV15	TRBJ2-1	CATSRVLAGANEQFF
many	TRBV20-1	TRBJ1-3	CSAREGLLGNTIYF
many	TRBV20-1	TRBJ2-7	CSALDRAGLAGAEQYF
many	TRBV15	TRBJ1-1	CATSRDLQGASNTEAFF
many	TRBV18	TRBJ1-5	CASSSDSSNQPQHF
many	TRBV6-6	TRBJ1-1	CASHSGQGVGNQKNTEAFF
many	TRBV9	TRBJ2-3	CASSDGTGGTNTQYF
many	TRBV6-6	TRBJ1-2	CASSYSTAYGYTF
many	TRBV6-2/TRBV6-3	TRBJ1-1	CASTEMPDTEAFF
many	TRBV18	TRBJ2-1	CASSSSGRAHEQFF
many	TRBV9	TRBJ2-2	CASASSGELFF
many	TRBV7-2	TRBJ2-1	CASSLVGSGSVEQFF
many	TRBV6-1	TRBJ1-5	CASSEGDVVGQPQHF
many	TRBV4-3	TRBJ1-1	CASSQPGVTEAFF
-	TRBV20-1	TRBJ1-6	CSAIAQYSGGSNSPLHF
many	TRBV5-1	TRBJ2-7	CASSLKSGYEQYF
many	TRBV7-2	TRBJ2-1	CASSLGRAYNEQFF
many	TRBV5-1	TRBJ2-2	CASSLGQGAGELFF
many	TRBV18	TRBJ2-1	CASSPRDGRDVEGF
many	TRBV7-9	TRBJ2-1	CASSDQAPSYNEQFF
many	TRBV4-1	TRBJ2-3	CASSQDRSGSQDTQYF
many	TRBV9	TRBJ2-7	CASSVGDIASSYEQYF
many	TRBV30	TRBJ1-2	CAWSVSGGSAYTF
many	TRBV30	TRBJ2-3	CAWSVPGERDTQYF
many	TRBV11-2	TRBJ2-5	CASRRQGRETQYF
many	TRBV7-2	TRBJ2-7	CASSSGTGPYEQYF
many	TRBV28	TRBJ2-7	CASSLTGPLGEQYF
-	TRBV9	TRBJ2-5	CASSSPTVTSGQETQYF
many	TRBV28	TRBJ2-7	CASSFLSDYEQYF
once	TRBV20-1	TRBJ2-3	CSAQARDRGTDTQYF
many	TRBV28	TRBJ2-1	CASEGRSGITFYNEQFF
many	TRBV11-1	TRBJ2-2	CASRSSERPETGELFF
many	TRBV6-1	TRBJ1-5	CASSRRTDSNQPQHF
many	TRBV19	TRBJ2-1	CASSGGPNEQFF
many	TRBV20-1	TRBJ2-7	CSARDSGTPEQYF
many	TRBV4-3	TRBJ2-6	CASSQETRLDGANVLTF
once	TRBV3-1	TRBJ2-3	CASSHRDRVADTQYF
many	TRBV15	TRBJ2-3	CATSLRDTQYF
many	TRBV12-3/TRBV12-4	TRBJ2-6	CASRTPEGANVLTF
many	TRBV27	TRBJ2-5	CASSRGQAWETQYF
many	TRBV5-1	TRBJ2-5	CASSFYGVGGKDETQYF
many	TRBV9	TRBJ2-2	CASSVDGRANTGELFF
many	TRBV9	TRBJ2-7	CASSVQGSSRSEQYF
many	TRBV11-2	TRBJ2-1	CASSLDLTGTRAHEQFF
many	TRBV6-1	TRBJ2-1	CASSPIRTSGGEEFF
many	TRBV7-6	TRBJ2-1	CASSQGLAGVGEQFF
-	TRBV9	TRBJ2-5	CASSVEDGETQYF
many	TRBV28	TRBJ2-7	CASRGGETLREQYF
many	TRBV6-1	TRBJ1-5	CASKGWGSNQPQHF